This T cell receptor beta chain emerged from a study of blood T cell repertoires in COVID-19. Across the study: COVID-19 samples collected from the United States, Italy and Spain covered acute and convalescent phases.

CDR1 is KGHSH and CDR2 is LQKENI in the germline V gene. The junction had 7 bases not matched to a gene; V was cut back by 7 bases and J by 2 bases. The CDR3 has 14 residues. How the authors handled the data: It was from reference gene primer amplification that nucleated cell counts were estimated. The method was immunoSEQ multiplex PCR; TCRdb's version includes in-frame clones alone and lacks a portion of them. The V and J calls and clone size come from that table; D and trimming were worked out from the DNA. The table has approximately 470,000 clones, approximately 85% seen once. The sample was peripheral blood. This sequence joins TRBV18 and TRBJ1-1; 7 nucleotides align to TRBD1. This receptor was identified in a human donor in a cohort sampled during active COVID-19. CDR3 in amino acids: CASLLTGANTEAFF. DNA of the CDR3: TGTGCCAGCTTACTAACAGGGGCTAACACTGAAGCTTTCTTT.